A selection of T cell receptor beta chains follows, all from one sample in a study of response to subunit inactivated influenza vaccine. TCRdb re-derived calls from the RT-PCR reads in MiXCR, one entry per CDR3 protein. The data show 530,000 or so distinct CDR3 sequences, 14% seen once. The sequencing used PBMCs from blood, collected 11 to 12 days after vaccination. These receptors were collected from a man aged 50-59 years who received an inactivated influenza vaccine. Each CDR3 is given with its conserved first and last residue. D genes are given only for firm matches. The size of a clone is reported for some rows only, either as once, few or many, or as a class for expanded clones.

d_call: NA
j_call: TRBJ2-1
v_call: TRBV7-7
clone_size: few
cdr3_aa: CASSLNQGFEQFF
cdr3_nt: TGTGCCAGCAGCTTAAATCAGGGTTTTGAGCAGTTCTTC

d_call: TRBD2
j_call: TRBJ2-1
v_call: TRBV6-5
clone_size: few
cdr3_aa: CASSYPTSGRRNEQFF
cdr3_nt: TGTGCCAGCAGTTACCCTACTAGCGGGAGGAGGAATGAGCAGTTCTTC

d_call: NA
j_call: TRBJ2-5
v_call: TRBV6-5
clone_size: few
cdr3_aa: CASSYARLGAQYF
cdr3_nt: TGTGCCAGCAGTTACGCGCGCCTCGGGGCCCAGTACTTC

d_call: NA
j_call: TRBJ1-3
v_call: TRBV6-5
clone_size: few
cdr3_aa: CASSLSTGIGNTIYF
cdr3_nt: TGTGCCAGCAGTTTATCGACGGGAATTGGAAACACCATATATTTT

d_call: NA
j_call: TRBJ2-7
v_call: TRBV6-5
clone_size: NA
cdr3_aa: CASTFKYEQYF
cdr3_nt: TGTGCCAGCACTTTTAAATACGAGCAGTACTTC

d_call: NA
j_call: TRBJ1-1
v_call: TRBV6-4
clone_size: few
cdr3_aa: CASTKEEGSTEAFF
cdr3_nt: TGTGCCAGCACTAAGGAGGAGGGGTCCACTGAAGCTTTCTTT

d_call: TRBD2
j_call: TRBJ2-3
v_call: TRBV18
clone_size: few
cdr3_aa: CASSPPGLPPASTDTQYF
cdr3_nt: TGTGCCAGCTCACCACCGGGACTACCTCCGGCCTCCACAGATACGCAGTATTTT

d_call: TRBD2
j_call: TRBJ2-1
v_call: TRBV4-2
clone_size: NA
cdr3_aa: CPSIQDREGAQFF
cdr3_nt: TGTCCCAGCATCCAAGATCGGGAGGGAGCGCAGTTCTTC

d_call: NA
j_call: TRBJ2-3
v_call: TRBV20-1
clone_size: few
cdr3_aa: CSATGTGTPSTDTQYF
cdr3_nt: TGCAGTGCCACTGGGACCGGCACTCCTAGCACAGATACGCAGTATTTT

d_call: NA
j_call: TRBJ2-3
v_call: TRBV4-1
clone_size: few
cdr3_aa: CASSQSNTAPDTQYF
cdr3_nt: TGCGCCAGCAGCCAGAGTAATACAGCCCCAGATACGCAGTATTTT

d_call: NA
j_call: TRBJ2-5
v_call: TRBV29-1
clone_size: many
cdr3_aa: CSVEVVLGETQYF
cdr3_nt: TGCAGCGTTGAAGTGGTATTGGGGGAGACCCAGTACTTC

d_call: TRBD2
j_call: TRBJ2-1
v_call: TRBV4-3
clone_size: few
cdr3_aa: CASSQTGRSYNEQFF
cdr3_nt: TGCGCCAGCAGCCAGACCGGGAGGTCCTACAATGAGCAGTTCTTC

d_call: NA
j_call: TRBJ2-2
v_call: TRBV5-5
clone_size: few
cdr3_aa: CASSLLRPSAGELFF
cdr3_nt: TGTGCCAGCAGCTTGCTCCGGCCGAGCGCCGGGGAGCTGTTTTTT

d_call: TRBD2
j_call: TRBJ2-3
v_call: TRBV4-2
clone_size: NA
cdr3_aa: CASSGAGGMIADTQYF
cdr3_nt: TGTGCCAGCAGCGGAGCGGGAGGGATGATTGCAGATACGCAGTATTTT

d_call: NA
j_call: TRBJ1-2
v_call: TRBV29-1
clone_size: NA
cdr3_aa: CSVDDKLGNYGYTF
cdr3_nt: TGCAGCGTTGACGATAAATTAGGGAACTATGGCTACACCTTC

d_call: NA
j_call: TRBJ2-3
v_call: TRBV20-1
clone_size: NA
cdr3_aa: CSASQGGYADTQYF
cdr3_nt: TGCAGTGCTAGTCAGGGTGGGTACGCAGATACGCAGTATTTT